The entry below gives a single TCR beta chain sequence along with its context. Its antigen is not known. Every donor was a healthy person donating bone marrow. The entry originates in a study of cytomegalovirus exposure and HLA in healthy donors. Study background: The early release's HLA-typed donors yielded 65 million to 85 million unique TCRs. Overall study findings and caveats: The authors considered a cluster of highly shared sequence variants likely to be a sequencing artifact. Productive status was seen about 90% or about 30% of the time for most TCR beta V segments in an earlier analysis.

The PCR employed 60 Vbeta primers together with 13 Jbeta primers. Sequencing used immunoSEQ multiplex PCR; TCRdb keeps in-frame clones, though not all of them. The table has more than 150,000 clones, 70% to 80% seen once. V was trimmed by 7 bases and J by 0 bases, leaving 7 bases between them. The CDR3 has 13 residues. CDR1 is LNHDA and CDR2 is SQIVND in the germline V gene (reference sequence). The sequence came from a man aged 18 to 29 in good health and CMV-seronegative. The V and J genes are TRBV19 and TRBJ2-4; no firm D call. Sequencing used PBMCs. In DNA, the CDR3 is TGTGCCAGTACAGATGGAGCCAAAAACATTCAGTACTTC. It translates to CASTDGAKNIQYF. Using reference TRBV19 and TRBJ2-4 for the parts outside the CDR3, the full variable domain is DGGITQSPKYLFRKEGQNVTLSCEQNLNHDAMYWYRQDPGQGLRLIYYSQIVNDFQKGDIAEGYSVSREKKESFPLTVTSAQKNPTAFYLCASTDGAKNIQYFGAGTRLSVL.